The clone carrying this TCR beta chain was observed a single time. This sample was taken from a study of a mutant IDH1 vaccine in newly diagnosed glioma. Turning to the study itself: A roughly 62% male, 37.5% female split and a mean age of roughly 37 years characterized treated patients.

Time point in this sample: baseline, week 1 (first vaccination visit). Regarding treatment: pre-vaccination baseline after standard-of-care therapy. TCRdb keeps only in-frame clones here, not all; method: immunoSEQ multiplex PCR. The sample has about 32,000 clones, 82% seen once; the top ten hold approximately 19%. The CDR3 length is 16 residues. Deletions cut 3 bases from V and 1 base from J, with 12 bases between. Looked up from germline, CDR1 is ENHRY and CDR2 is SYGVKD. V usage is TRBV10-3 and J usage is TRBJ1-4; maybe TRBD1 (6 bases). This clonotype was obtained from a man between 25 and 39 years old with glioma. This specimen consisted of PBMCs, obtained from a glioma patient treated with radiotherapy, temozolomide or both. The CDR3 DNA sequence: TGTGCCATCAGTGAATCCCAGGGGTTAACTAATGAAAAACTGTTTTTT. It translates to CAISESQGLTNEKLFF.